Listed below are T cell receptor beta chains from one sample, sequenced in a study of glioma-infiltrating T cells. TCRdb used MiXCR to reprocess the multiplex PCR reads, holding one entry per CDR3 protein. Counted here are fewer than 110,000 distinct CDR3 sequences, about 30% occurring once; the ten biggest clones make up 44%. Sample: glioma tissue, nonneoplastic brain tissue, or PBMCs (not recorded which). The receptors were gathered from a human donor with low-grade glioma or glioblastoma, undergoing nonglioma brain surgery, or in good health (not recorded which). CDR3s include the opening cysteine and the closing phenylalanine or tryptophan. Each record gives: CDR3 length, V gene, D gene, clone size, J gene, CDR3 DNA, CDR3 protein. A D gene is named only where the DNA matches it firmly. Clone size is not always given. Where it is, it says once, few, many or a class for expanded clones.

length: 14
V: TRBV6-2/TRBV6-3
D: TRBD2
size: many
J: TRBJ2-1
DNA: TGTGCCAGCAGTTCTCTGTCTAGCGGCAATGAGCAGTTCTTC
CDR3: CASSSLSSGNEQFF

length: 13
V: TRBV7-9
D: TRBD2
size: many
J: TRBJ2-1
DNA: TGTGCCAGCAGCTTCCGGGGGGACAATGAGCAGTTCTTC
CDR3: CASSFRGDNEQFF

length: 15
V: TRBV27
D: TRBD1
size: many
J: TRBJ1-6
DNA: TGTGCCAGCAGTTCAGGGACAGGGGGAGTTTCACCCCTCCACTTT
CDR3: CASSSGTGGVSPLHF

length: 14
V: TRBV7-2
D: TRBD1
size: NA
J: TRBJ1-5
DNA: TGTGCCAGCAGCCCTACAGGGGTAGGTCAGCCCCAGCATTTT
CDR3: CASSPTGVGQPQHF

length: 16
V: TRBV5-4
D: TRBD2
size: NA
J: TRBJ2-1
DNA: TGTGCCAGCAGCCACCCCCAAGCGGGGTTTAGGGATGAGCAGTTCTTC
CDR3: CASSHPQAGFRDEQFF

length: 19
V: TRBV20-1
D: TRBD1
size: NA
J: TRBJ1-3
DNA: TGCAGTGCTAGAGGACATCTAGGGACAGGGCGTTTGTCTGGAAACACCATATATTTT
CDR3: CSARGHLGTGRLSGNTIYF

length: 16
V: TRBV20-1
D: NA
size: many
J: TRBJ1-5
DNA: TGCAGTGCTACCCCTGGAGGGAGCAACTTCTATCAGCCCCAGCATTTT
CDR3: CSATPGGSNFYQPQHF

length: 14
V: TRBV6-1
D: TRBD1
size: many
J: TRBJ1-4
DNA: TGTGCCAGCAGGCTTACAGGGGATAATGAAAAACTGTTTTTT
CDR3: CASRLTGDNEKLFF

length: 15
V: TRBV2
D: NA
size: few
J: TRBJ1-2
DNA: TGTGCCAGCAGGCCGACCCCGGGACACCTCAATGGCTACACCTTC
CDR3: CASRPTPGHLNGYTF

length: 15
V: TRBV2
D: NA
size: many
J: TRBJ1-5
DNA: TGTGCCAGCAGTGTCGAACAGGCGATCAATCAGCCCCAGCATTTT
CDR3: CASSVEQAINQPQHF

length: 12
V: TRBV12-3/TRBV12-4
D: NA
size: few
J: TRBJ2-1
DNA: TGTGCCAGCAGCTATGGGAGCTATGAGCAGTTCTTC
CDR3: CASSYGSYEQFF

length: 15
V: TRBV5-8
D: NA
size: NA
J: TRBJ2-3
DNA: TGTGCCAGCAGCTTGTCTTGGGAGTCCATAGATACGCAGTATTTT
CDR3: CASSLSWESIDTQYF

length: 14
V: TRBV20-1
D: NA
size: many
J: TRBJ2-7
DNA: TGCAGTGCTAGCTTACTCCACCAAGGACCCGAGCAGTACTTC
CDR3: CSASLLHQGPEQYF

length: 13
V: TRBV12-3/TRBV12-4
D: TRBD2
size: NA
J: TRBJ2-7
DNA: TGTGCCAGCAGTCGGGGGGGGCCGACCGAGCAGTACTTC
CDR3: CASSRGGPTEQYF

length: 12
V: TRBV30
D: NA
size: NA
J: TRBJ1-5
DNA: TGTGCCTGGTCCTATAGCAATCAGCCCCAGCATTTT
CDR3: CAWSYSNQPQHF

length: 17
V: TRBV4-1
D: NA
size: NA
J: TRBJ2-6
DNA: TGCGCCAGCGCAAAGGAGGGGCGAGGCTCTGGGGCCAACGTCCTGACTTTC
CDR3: CASAKEGRGSGANVLTF

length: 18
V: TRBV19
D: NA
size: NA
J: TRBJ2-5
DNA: TGTGCCAGTAGTATACAACACCCCAGAGTGACACTCTTAGAGACCCAGTACTTC
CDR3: CASSIQHPRVTLLETQYF

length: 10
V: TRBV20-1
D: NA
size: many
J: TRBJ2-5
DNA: TGCAGTGCAGGGGCCCGGGCCCAGTACTTC
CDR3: CSAGARAQYF

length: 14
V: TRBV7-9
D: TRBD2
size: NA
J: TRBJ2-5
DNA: TGTGCCAGCAGCCCGCCGGGACTAGTAGAGACCCAGTACTTC
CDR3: CASSPPGLVETQYF

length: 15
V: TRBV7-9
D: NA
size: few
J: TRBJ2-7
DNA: TGTGCCAGCAGCTTCCCAGGGGGGAGCTCCTACGAGCAGTACTTC
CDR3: CASSFPGGSSYEQYF

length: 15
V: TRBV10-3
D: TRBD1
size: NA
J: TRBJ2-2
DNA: TGTGCCGCGATTGGACAGGTGGTAAACACCGGGGAGCTGTTTTTT
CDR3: CAAIGQVVNTGELFF

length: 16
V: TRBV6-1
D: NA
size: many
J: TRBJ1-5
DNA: TGTGCCAGCAGTGAAGCAGGGCACTATAGCAATCAGCCCCAGCATTTT
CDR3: CASSEAGHYSNQPQHF

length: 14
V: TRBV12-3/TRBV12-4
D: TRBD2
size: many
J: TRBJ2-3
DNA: TGTGCCAGCAGCAGGACTAGCGTTGCAGATACGCAGTATTTT
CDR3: CASSRTSVADTQYF

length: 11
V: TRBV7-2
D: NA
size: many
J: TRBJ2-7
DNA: TGTGCCAGCAGCCGGACCTACGAGCAGTACTTC
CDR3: CASSRTYEQYF

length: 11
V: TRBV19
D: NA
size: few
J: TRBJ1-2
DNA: TGTGCCAGTAATCAGGGGTTAGGCTACACCTTC
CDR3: CASNQGLGYTF

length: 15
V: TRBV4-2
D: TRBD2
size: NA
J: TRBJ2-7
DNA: TGTGCCAGCAGCCAGGGGTTAGCGGGGCCCTACGAGCAGTACTTC
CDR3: CASSQGLAGPYEQYF

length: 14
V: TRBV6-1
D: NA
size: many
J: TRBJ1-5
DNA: TGTGCCAGCGGACTCGCGGCAAGCAATCAGCCCCAGCATTTT
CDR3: CASGLAASNQPQHF

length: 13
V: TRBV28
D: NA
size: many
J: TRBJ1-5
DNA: TGTGCCAGCAGTCTAGACAGAAATCAGCCCCAGCATTTT
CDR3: CASSLDRNQPQHF

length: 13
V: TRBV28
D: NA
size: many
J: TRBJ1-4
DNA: TGTGCCAGCAGCCCCCCGGGAGGAGAAAAACTGTTTTTT
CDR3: CASSPPGGEKLFF

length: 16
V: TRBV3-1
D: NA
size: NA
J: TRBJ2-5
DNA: TGTGCCAGCAGCCTTAAGAGGACACTGCTTCAAAGGACCCAGTACTTC
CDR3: CASSLKRTLLQRTQYF

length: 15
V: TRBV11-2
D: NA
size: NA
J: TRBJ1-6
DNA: TGTGCCAGCAGCTTAGGACAGGAGATCAATTCACCCCTCCACTTT
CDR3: CASSLGQEINSPLHF

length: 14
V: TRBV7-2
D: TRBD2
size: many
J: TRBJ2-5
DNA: TGTGCCAGCAGCGATTCTAGCGGCCAAGAGACCCAGTACTTC
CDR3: CASSDSSGQETQYF

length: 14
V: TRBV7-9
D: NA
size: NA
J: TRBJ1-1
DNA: TGTGCCAGCAGCTTATCAGGAGATTCCGGTGAAGCTTTCTTT
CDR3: CASSLSGDSGEAFF

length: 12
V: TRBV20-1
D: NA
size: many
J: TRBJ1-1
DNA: TGCAGTGCTAGTCCGGCAGGGGTAAAAGCTTTCTTT
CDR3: CSASPAGVKAFF

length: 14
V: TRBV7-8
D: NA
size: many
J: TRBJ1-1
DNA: TGTGCCAGCAGCAGAAATAGGAGGTACTCTGAAGCTTTCTTT
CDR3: CASSRNRRYSEAFF

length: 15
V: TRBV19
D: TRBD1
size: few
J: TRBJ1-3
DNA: TGTGCCAGTACCCGGACAGGCCGCTCTGGAAACACCATATATTTT
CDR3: CASTRTGRSGNTIYF

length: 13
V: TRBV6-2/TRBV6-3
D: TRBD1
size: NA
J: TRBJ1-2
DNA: TGTGCCATCAGTGGGGGACAGGGATTCGGGGACACCTTC
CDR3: CAISGGQGFGDTF

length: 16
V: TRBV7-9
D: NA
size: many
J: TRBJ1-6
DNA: TGTGCCAGCACCCAGAGTTTGGGGGCAGGAGATTCACCCCTCCACTTT
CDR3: CASTQSLGAGDSPLHF

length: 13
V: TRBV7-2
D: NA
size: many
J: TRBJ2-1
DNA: TGTGCCAGCAGCTTAGGACAGCTCAATGAGCAGTTCTTC
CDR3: CASSLGQLNEQFF

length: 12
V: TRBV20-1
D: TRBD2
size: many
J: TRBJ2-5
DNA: TGCAGTGCTAGACCAGCGGGGGCCTACGAGTACTTC
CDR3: CSARPAGAYEYF

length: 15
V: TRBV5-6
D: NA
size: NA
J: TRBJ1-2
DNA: TGTGCCAGCAGCGAAAATGGACGTACTAACTATGGCTACACCTTC
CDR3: CASSENGRTNYGYTF

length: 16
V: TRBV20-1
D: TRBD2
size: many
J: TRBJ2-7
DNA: TGCAGTGCTAGAGATCTCGTAGCGGGGGGTAATGGCGAGCAGTACTTC
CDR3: CSARDLVAGGNGEQYF

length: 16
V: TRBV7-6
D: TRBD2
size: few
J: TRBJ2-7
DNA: TGTGCCAGCAGCGGCCCCCTAGCGGGGGCTCAACCCGAGCAGTACTTC
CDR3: CASSGPLAGAQPEQYF

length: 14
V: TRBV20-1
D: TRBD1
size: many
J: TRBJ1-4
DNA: TGCAGTGCTCAGACCGGGACAGGGGACGAAAAACTGTTTTTT
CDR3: CSAQTGTGDEKLFF

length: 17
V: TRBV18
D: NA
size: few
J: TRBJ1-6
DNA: TGTGCCAGCTCACCCTCAGCGCAGGGACCTTCAAATTCACCCCTCCACTTT
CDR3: CASSPSAQGPSNSPLHF

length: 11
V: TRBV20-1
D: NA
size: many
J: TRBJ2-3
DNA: TGCAGTGCGGGCCTTACAGATACGCAGTATTTT
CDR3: CSAGLTDTQYF

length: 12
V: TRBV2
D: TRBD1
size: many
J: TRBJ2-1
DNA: TGTGCCAGCCGTTCAGGGGGCAATGAGCAGTTCTTC
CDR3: CASRSGGNEQFF

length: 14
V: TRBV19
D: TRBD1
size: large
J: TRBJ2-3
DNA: TGTGCCAGTCAGCGGACAGGGGGGATAGATACGCAGTATTTT
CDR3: CASQRTGGIDTQYF

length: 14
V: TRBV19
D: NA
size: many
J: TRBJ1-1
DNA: TGTGCCAGTAGTACTCAGGGAACTAACACTGAAGCTTTCTTT
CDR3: CASSTQGTNTEAFF

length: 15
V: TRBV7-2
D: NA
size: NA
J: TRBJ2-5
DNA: TGTGCCAGCAGCTTACACCCAGAGGGTAAAGAGACCCAGTACTTC
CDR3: CASSLHPEGKETQYF

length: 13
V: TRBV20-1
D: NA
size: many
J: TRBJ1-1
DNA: TGCAGTGCCGTTCAACAGGGATACACTGAAGCTTTCTTT
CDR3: CSAVQQGYTEAFF

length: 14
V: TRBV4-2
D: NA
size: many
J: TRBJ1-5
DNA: TGTGCCAGCAGCCAAAAGGTTAGCAATCAGCCCCAGCATTTT
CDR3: CASSQKVSNQPQHF

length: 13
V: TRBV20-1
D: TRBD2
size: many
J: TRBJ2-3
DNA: TGCAGTGCTACCGGGACTACGGAGGGTACGCAGTATTTT
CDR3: CSATGTTEGTQYF

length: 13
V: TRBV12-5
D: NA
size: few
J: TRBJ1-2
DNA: TGTGCTAGTGCGGTACAAACAAGCTATGGCTACACCTTC
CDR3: CASAVQTSYGYTF

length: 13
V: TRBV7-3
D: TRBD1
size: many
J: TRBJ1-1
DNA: TGTGCCAGCAGCCAAAGGACAGGGTCTGAAGCTTTCTTT
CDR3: CASSQRTGSEAFF

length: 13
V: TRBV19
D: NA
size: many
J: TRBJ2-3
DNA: TGTGCCAGTAGTAAGCCGAGCACAGATACGCAGTATTTT
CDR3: CASSKPSTDTQYF

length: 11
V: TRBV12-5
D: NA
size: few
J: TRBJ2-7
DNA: TGTGCTAGTGGTACGGTCTACGAGCAGTACTTC
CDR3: CASGTVYEQYF

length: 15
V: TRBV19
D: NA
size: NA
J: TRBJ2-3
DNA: TGTGCCAGTAGTGACCGCGGACGGTCGGCAGATACGCAGTATTTT
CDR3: CASSDRGRSADTQYF

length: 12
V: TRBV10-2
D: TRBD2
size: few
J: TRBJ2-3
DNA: TGTGCCAGTAGCGGGGAGGCAGATACGCAGTATTTT
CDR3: CASSGEADTQYF

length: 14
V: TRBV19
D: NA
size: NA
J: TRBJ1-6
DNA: TGTGCCAGTAGTTCTCTCGGGTATGGATCACCCCTCCACTTT
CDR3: CASSSLGYGSPLHF